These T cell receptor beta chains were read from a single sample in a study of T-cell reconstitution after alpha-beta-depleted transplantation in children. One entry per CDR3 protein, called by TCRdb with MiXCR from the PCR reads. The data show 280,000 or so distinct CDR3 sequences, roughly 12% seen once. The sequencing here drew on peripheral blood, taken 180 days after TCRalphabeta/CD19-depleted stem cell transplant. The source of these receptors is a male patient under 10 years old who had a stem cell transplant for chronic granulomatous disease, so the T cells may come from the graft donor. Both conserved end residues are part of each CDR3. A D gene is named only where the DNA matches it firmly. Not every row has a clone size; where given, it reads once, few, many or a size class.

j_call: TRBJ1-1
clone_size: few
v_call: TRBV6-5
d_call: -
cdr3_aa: CASSYRSIGMNTEAFF
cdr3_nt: TGTGCCAGCAGTTACAGATCAATAGGTATGAACACTGAAGCTTTCTTT

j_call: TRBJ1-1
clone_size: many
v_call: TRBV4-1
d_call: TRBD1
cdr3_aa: CASSHPDRVLTEAFF
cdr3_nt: TGCGCCAGCAGCCACCCCGACAGGGTTTTAACTGAAGCTTTCTTT

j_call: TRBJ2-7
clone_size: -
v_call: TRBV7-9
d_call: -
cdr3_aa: CASTGGGASYEQYF
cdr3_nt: TGTGCCAGCACCGGAGGGGGCGCGTCCTACGAGCAGTACTTC

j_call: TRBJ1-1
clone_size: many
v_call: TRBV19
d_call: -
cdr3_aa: CASSSWNTEAFF
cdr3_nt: TGTGCCAGTAGTAGCTGGAACACTGAAGCTTTCTTT

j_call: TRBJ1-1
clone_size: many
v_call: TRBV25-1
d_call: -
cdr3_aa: CASSEWRGREAFF
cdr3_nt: TGTGCCAGCAGTGAATGGCGGGGTCGGGAAGCTTTCTTT

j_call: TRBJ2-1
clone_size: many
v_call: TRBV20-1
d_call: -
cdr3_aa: CSASIDYSYNEQFF
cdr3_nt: TGCAGTGCTAGTATAGATTACTCCTACAATGAGCAGTTCTTC

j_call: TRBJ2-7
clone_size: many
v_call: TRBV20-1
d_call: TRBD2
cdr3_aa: CSARDDRAGGWYEQYF
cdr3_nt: TGCAGTGCTAGAGATGACCGAGCGGGAGGGTGGTACGAGCAGTACTTC

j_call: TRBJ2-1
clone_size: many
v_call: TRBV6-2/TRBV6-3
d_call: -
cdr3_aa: CASSYSDSPFNEQFF
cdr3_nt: TGTGCCAGCAGTTACAGTGACTCCCCCTTTAATGAGCAGTTCTTC

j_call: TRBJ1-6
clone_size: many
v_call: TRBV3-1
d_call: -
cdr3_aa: CASSPGRRYNSPLHF
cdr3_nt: TGTGCCAGCAGCCCTGGCAGAAGATATAATTCACCCCTCCACTTT

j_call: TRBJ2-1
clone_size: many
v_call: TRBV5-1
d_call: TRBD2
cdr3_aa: CASSLSGGDWNEQFF
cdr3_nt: TGCGCCAGCAGCCTCAGCGGGGGAGATTGGAATGAGCAGTTCTTC

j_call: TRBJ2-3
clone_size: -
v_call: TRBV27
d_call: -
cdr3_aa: CASSLRGPSTDTQYF
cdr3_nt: TGTGCCAGCAGTCTCAGGGGACCCAGCACAGATACGCAGTATTTT

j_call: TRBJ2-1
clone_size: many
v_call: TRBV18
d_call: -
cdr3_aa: CASSPRQNNEQFF
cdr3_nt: TGTGCCAGCTCACCCCGACAGAACAATGAGCAGTTCTTC